These T cell receptor beta chains were read from a single sample in a study of sequential checkpoint blockade in melanoma. Sequenced by immunoSEQ multiplex PCR; TCRdb stores in-frame clones only, minus some. The sample lists nearly 11,000 clones, around four fifths seen once, with around 11% in the top ten. Sequencing was performed on CD8+ T cells sorted from blood (inferred from file names), taken from a patient given nivolumab and ipilimumab in sequence. The receptor source for this set is a human donor with melanoma. The CDR3 runs from the conserved cysteine through the conserved F or W. Fields, in order: D gene, clone size, J gene, V gene, CDR3 protein, CDR3 DNA. The D gene is left open where the match is weak. A row's size may be missing; if present it is once, few, many or a size class.

>TRBD2|.|TRBJ2-5|TRBV18
CASSQRGDGRLRETQYF
TGTGCCAGCTCCCAACGGGGGGACGGGAGACTCCGGGAGACCCAGTACTTC
>.|once|TRBJ1-4|TRBV5-5
CASSLEGEIGGGYEKLFF
TGTGCCAGCAGCTTGGAGGGTGAGATTGGGGGCGGGTATGAAAAACTGTTTTTT
>.|once|TRBJ2-7|TRBV11-2
CASSLTSTGHYEQYF
TGTGCCAGCAGCTTAACCTCAACGGGACATTACGAGCAGTACTTC
>TRBD2|.|TRBJ2-7|TRBV19
CASSISVSGRSYSYEQYF
TGTGCCAGTAGTATCTCGGTTAGCGGGAGGTCTTACTCCTACGAGCAGTACTTC
>TRBD1|once|TRBJ1-2|TRBV11-2
CASSLTGGDGYTF
TGTGCCAGCAGCTTAACAGGGGGCGATGGCTACACCTTC
>TRBD2|.|TRBJ2-1|TRBV10-1
CASSESISGRPYNEQFF
TGCGCCAGCAGTGAGTCCATTAGCGGGAGACCCTACAATGAGCAGTTCTTC
>.|.|TRBJ2-5|TRBV19
CASSIGFGLAETQYF
TGTGCCAGTAGTATAGGGTTTGGGCTAGCCGAGACCCAGTACTTC
>TRBD2|once|TRBJ2-1|TRBV15
CATTGTSASGEFF
TGTGCCACCACAGGGACTAGCGCCTCCGGGGAGTTCTTC
>.|.|TRBJ1-2|TRBV5-1
CASSLGGEVDGYTF
TGCGCCAGCAGCTTGGGCGGGGAGGTAGATGGCTACACCTTC
>TRBD1|.|TRBJ2-7|TRBV6-1
CASKDGQGSYEQYF
TGTGCCAGCAAAGATGGACAGGGGTCCTACGAGCAGTACTTC
>TRBD2|.|TRBJ2-1|TRBV2
CASSLSGGDREQFF
TGTGCCAGCAGCCTTAGCGGGGGGGATAGGGAGCAGTTCTTC
>.|medium-sized|TRBJ1-1|TRBV12-5
CASGPDSPEAFF
TGTGCTAGTGGTCCGGACAGTCCTGAAGCTTTCTTT
>.|.|TRBJ2-3|TRBV4-1
CASSPIVFTSTDTQYF
TGCGCCAGCAGCCCCATAGTCTTCACTAGCACAGATACGCAGTATTTT
>TRBD2|.|TRBJ2-1|TRBV9
CASSVDRLAGSNEQFF
TGTGCCAGCAGCGTAGATCGGCTAGCGGGGAGCAATGAGCAGTTCTTC
>.|.|TRBJ2-7|TRBV6-5
CASSYSDSYEQYF
TGTGCCAGCAGTTACTCTGACAGCTACGAGCAGTACTTC
>.|few|TRBJ2-5|TRBV11-2
CASSLWSTETQYF
TGTGCCAGCAGCTTATGGTCTACAGAGACCCAGTACTTC
>TRBD2|.|TRBJ2-3|TRBV30
CAWSDPLAEVTDTQYF
TGTGCCTGGAGTGACCCGCTAGCGGAGGTAACAGATACGCAGTATTTT
>.|.|TRBJ2-7|TRBV6-5
CASSYSTAERAQYF
TGTGCCAGCAGTTACTCGACGGCGGAGCGTGCGCAGTACTTC
>TRBD2|.|TRBJ2-2|TRBV7-9
CASSSSSGRADTGELFF
TGTGCCAGCAGCTCATCTAGCGGGAGGGCCGACACCGGGGAGCTGTTTTTT
>.|.|TRBJ1-2|TRBV18
CASSRRQVNCGYTF
TGTGCCAGCTCCCGAAGACAGGTTAACTGTGGCTACACCTTC
>TRBD1|once|TRBJ1-6|TRBV7-9
CASSLTQGAPLHF
TGTGCCAGCAGCTTAACCCAGGGGGCACCCCTCCACTTT
>.|once|TRBJ1-2|TRBV9
CASSDGLNDGYTF
TGTGCCAGCAGCGACGGACTCAACGATGGCTACACCTTC
>.|.|TRBJ1-1|TRBV7-8
CASSLRQISNTEAFF
TGTGCCAGCAGCCTGAGACAGATTTCGAACACTGAAGCTTTCTTT
>.|.|TRBJ2-1|TRBV6-5
CASSYVQRSSYNEQFF
TGTGCCAGCAGTTATGTCCAGCGGAGCTCCTACAATGAGCAGTTCTTC